The text below deals with one TCR beta chain. Its antigen is not known. The junction and the germline gene differ at one end; a read error may be behind it. This entry comes from a study of early T cells in non-severe SARS-CoV-2 infection. Study-wide points: In VDJdb matching, anti-spike CD8 responses were favored while private and CD4 specificities went missing.

Molecules of cDNA were individually given unique molecular identifiers that were attached to them. Using its own MiXCR run on the 5' RACE reads, TCRdb lists one record per CDR3 protein. The table includes 70,000 to 75,000 distinct CDR3 sequences, more than 10% detected once. This TCR was recovered from an adult who was a healthcare worker with PCR-confirmed SARS-CoV-2 infection or an uninfected control (not recorded which). Material: whole blood.

The CDR3 loop is CSVVLSGPPYEQYF. The CDR3 DNA is TGTAGCGTTGTGCTCTCAGGGCCCCCCTACGAGCAGTACTTC. The V and J genes are TRBV29-1 and TRBJ2-7; D is perhaps TRBD1 or TRBD2 (5 bases each). CDR3 length: 14 residues. The germline V gene encodes CDR1 SQVTM and CDR2 ANQGSEA.